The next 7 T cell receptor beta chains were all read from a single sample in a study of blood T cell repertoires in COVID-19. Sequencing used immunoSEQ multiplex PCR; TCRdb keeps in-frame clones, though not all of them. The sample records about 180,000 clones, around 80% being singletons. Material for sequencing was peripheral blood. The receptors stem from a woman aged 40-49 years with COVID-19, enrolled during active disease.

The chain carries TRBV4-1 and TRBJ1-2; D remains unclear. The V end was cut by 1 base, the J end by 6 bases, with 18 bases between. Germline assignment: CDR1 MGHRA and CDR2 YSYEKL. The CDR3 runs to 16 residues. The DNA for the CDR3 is TGCGCCAGCAGCCAAGCCCCCGGGGAGGGAAAAGATGGCTACACCTTC. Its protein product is CASSQAPGEGKDGYTF.

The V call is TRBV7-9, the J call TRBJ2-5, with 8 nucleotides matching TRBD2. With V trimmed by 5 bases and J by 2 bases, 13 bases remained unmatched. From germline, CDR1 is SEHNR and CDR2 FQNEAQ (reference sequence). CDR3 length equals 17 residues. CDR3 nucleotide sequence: TGTGCCAGCAGCCACGGACTAGCTCGGGCTCGGCAAGAGACCCAGTACTTC. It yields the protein CASSHGLARARQETQYF.

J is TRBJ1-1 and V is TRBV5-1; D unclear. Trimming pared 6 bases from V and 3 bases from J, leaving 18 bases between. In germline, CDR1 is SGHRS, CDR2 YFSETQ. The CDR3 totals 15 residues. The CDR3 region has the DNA TGCGCCAGCAAAGTCCAGCGCAAGTGGGACACTGAAGCTTTCTTT. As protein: CASKVQRKWDTEAFF.

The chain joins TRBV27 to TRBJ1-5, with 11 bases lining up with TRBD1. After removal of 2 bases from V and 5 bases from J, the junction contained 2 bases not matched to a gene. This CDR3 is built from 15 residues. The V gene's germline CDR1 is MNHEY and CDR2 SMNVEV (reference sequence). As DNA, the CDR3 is TGTGCCAGCAGTTTAGGGGGACAGGGGGATCAGCCCCAGCATTTT. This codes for CASSLGGQGDQPQHF.

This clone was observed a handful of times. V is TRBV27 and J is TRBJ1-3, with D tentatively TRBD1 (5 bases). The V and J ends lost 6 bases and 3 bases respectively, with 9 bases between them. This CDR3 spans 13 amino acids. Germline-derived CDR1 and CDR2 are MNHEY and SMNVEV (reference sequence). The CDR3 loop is CASRGLSGNTIYF. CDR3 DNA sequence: TGTGCCAGCAGGGGGCTGAGTGGAAACACCATATATTTT.

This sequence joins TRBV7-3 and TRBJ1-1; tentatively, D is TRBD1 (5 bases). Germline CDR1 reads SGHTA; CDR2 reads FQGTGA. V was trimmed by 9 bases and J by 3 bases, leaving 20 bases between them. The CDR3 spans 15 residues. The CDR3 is CASSPWGGSYTEAFF. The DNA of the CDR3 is TGTGCCAGTTCGCCCTGGGGGGGATCGTACACTGAAGCTTTCTTT.

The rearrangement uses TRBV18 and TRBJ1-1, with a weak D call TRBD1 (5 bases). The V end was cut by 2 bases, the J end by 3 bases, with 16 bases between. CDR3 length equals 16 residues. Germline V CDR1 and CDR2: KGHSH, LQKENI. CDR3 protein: CASSPGKAGLDTEAFF. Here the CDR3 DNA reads TGTGCCAGCTCACCAGGTAAAGCAGGGTTAGACACTGAAGCTTTCTTT.